This TCR beta chain was identified during a study of blood T cell repertoires in COVID-19. At the level of the study: Researchers got acute and convalescent COVID-19 samples from the United States, Italy and Spain. The cDNA or gDNA used as material had been derived from T cells, B-cell-depleted T cells, or PBMCs.

Trimming removed 2 bases at V and 5 bases at J, with 12 bases between. The germline V gene has CDR1 SGHTA and CDR2 FQGTGA. The CDR3 runs 14 residues. Authors' methods: Reference gene primer amplification yielded estimated nucleated cell counts. Measured with immunoSEQ multiplex PCR; TCRdb has only the in-frame clones, and not every one. V, J and clone size are those of that table, while D and trimming were read from the DNA. This table has tens of thousands of clones, about 80% appearing once. This clonotype originated in a man between 60 and 70 years old with active or convalescent COVID-19. The rearrangement links TRBV7-3 to TRBJ2-5; D is perhaps TRBD2 (7 bases). The sequencing sample was made of peripheral blood. The CDR3 protein is CASSLGGAWETQYF. CDR3 nucleotides: TGTGCCAGCAGCTTAGGGGGGGCTTGGGAGACCCAGTACTTC.